The rows below give T cell receptor beta chains drawn from one sample of a study of blood T cell repertoires in COVID-19. Sequenced by immunoSEQ multiplex PCR; TCRdb stores in-frame clones only, minus some. The top ten clones hold about 14% of a sample with about 270,000 clones, 65% to 90% of them seen once. The specimen sequenced was peripheral blood. These receptors all stem from a human donor in a cohort sampled during active COVID-19. CDR3s include the opening cysteine and the closing phenylalanine or tryptophan. Rows may omit the clone size; those that give it use once, few, many or a size class.

J gene | V gene | clone size | CDR3 protein
TRBJ1-2 | TRBV29-1 | . | CSVADSNYGYTF
TRBJ1-6 | TRBV12-3/TRBV12-4 | once | CATDRNPLALHF
TRBJ2-7 | TRBV11-2 | . | CASSPSGGSYEQYF
TRBJ1-2 | TRBV29-1 | once | CSVATGQGRNYGYTF
TRBJ1-1 | TRBV12-3/TRBV12-4 | once | CASSPQQGTEAFF
TRBJ2-5 | TRBV25-1 | few | CASQREGRETQYF
TRBJ2-7 | TRBV6-5 | . | CASSYKRGIHEQYF
TRBJ1-5 | TRBV4-1 | . | CASSQTGVLQPQHF
TRBJ2-1 | TRBV2 | . | CASSEAYGGNEQFF
TRBJ1-5 | TRBV18 | . | CASSPFLGAGGQPQHF
TRBJ1-2 | TRBV19 | . | CASSIAGQGGYTF
TRBJ2-5 | TRBV5-1 | . | CASSLGRTGRETQYF
TRBJ2-7 | TRBV7-2 | . | CASSLEGVGFYEQYF